This TCR beta chain is from a study of CD8+CD57+ T cells in acquired aplastic anemia. Findings and caveats of the study: Patients and healthy controls showed no significant CD8+ Simpson's diversity difference.

Both TCR beta VDJ combination and CDR3 sequence profiling were carried out. Genomic DNA was the template for this profiling. TCRdb reanalysed the reads using MiXCR and keeps one entry per CDR3 protein. Among some 200,000 distinct CDR3 sequences listed, around half were seen once. With respect to this clonotype: What it binds is unknown. At one end, the junction sequence differs from germline, possibly due to a read error.

Germline V gene lookup returns CDR1 SGDLS and CDR2 YYNGEE. This CDR3 region has 17 residues. Selection for sequencing was limited to patients who had shown CD8+CD57+ cell expansion by flow cytometry. Untreated patients provided the blood samples, with no therapy given before sampling. The sequenced material came from sorted CD4+, CD8+, or CD8+CD57+ T cells (not recorded which) from PBMCs. The clonotype was recovered from a human donor with aplastic anemia. The V gene is TRBV9, the J gene TRBJ2-1; maybe TRBD1 (6 bases). This CDR3 reads CASVIGYRVFSYHEQFF. In nucleotides, the CDR3 is TGTGCCAGCGTGATCGGTTACAGGGTTTTCTCCTACCATGAGCAGTTCTTC.